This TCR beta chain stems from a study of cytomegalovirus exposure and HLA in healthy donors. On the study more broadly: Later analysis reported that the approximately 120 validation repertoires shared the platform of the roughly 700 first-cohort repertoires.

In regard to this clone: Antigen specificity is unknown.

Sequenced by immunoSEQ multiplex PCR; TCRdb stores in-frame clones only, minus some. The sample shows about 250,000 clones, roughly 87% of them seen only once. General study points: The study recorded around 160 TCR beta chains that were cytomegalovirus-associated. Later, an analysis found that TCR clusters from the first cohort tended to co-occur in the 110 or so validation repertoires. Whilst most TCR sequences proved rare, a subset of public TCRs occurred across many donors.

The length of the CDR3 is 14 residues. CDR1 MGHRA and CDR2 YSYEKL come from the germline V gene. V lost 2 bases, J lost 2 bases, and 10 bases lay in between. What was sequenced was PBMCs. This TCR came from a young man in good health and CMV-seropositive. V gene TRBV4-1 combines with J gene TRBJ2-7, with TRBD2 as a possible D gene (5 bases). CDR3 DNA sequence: TGCGCCAGCAGCCAAAGCCCCGGGACCTACGAGCAGTACTTC. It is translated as CASSQSPGTYEQYF.